The 27 T cell receptor beta chains below all came from one sample that was sequenced in a study of T cell changes during pregnancy in multiple sclerosis. Here immunoSEQ multiplex PCR was the method, and the copy in TCRdb shows in-frame clones only, minus some. This repertoire shows approximately 90,000 clones, about 94% found once; its top ten account for about 0.78%. This material consisted of peripheral blood, taken in the third trimester of pregnancy. These receptor sequences come from a female donor with multiple sclerosis, enrolled in a pregnancy study.

This rearrangement joins TRBV27 to TRBJ2-1; 9 bases are shared with TRBD2. The CDR3 consists of 15 residues. CDR1 and CDR2 from the germline V gene are MNHEY and SMNVEV (reference sequence). V was pared by 6 bases and J by 6 bases, with 9 bases of the junction left unmatched. Here the CDR3 DNA reads TGTGCCAGCAGCCGGCCTAGCGGGGTGCCCAATGAGCAGTTCTTC. This translates into CASSRPSGVPNEQFF.

The V gene is TRBV7-2, the J gene TRBJ2-2, with 9 positions matching TRBD2. The CDR3 runs 16 residues. CDR1 is SGHTA and CDR2 is FQGNSA in the germline V gene. V dropped 5 bases and J dropped 6; count of bases not matched to a gene: 10. Here the CDR3 reads CASSRLAGEVPGELFF. The DNA of the CDR3 is TGTGCCAGCAGCAGATTAGCGGGAGAGGTTCCCGGGGAGCTGTTTTTT.

This clone showed up just once. The J gene is TRBJ2-1, the V gene TRBV18; D possibly corresponds to TRBD2 (6 bases). The CDR3 is 13 amino acids. From germline, CDR1 is KGHSH and CDR2 LQKENI. V lost 5 bases and J lost 10, with 15 bases in between. CDR3 region: CASSSGLRPEQFF. DNA of the CDR3: TGTGCCAGCTCATCGGGACTCAGGCCCGAGCAGTTCTTC.

The genes are TRBV11-2 and TRBJ2-1, with unresolved D. The germline gives CDR1 SGHAT, CDR2 FQNNGV. This CDR3 is 11 amino acids long. The V end was cut by 3 bases, the J end by 6 bases, with 3 bases between. The CDR3: CASSFSNEQFF. CDR3 in DNA: TGTGCCAGCAGCTTCTCCAATGAGCAGTTCTTC.

The table lists this clone with a count of one. This chain joins TRBV7-6 and TRBJ2-3, with TRBD2 matching 9 bases. Germline V gene data show CDR1 as SGHVS and CDR2 as FNYEAQ. The length of the CDR3 is 16 residues. The V gene end was trimmed by 3 bases and the J gene end by 4 bases; junction bases not matched to a gene: 8. The CDR3 nucleotides read TGTGCCAGCAGCTTCACCGGGACTAGCCTGTCAGATACGCAGTATTTT. Amino acids: CASSFTGTSLSDTQYF.

CDR3 sequence reads: CASSLRQINEQFF. DNA for the CDR3: TGTGCCAGCAGTTTGAGACAGATAAATGAGCAGTTCTTC. The chain uses TRBV2 and TRBJ2-1, with TRBD1 as a possible D gene (5 bases). The germline V gene encodes CDR1 SNHLY and CDR2 FYNNEI. The length of the CDR3 is 13 residues. Trimming took off 5 bases at V and 7 bases at J, with 12 bases between the two ends.

The rearrangement joins TRBV6-1 to TRBJ2-7; TRBD2 aligns across 9 bases. CDR3 size: 17 residues. Trimming removed 3 bases from V and 6 bases from J; junction bases left unmatched: 15. Germline CDR1 MNHNS, CDR2 SASEGT. The CDR3 DNA follows: TGTGCCAGCAGTGATGGGGGCTGGAGCGGGAGGAAACCCGAGCAGTACTTC. It codes for CASSDGGWSGRKPEQYF.

The chain links TRBV30 to TRBJ1-1, with D possibly being TRBD1 (5 bases). The CDR3 loop spans 13 amino acids. V lost 2 bases, J lost 5 bases, and 12 bases lay in between. Germline assignment: CDR1 GTSNPN and CDR2 SVGIG (reference sequence). CDR3 sequence reads: CAWSKGQGTEAFF. The CDR3 DNA sequence: TGTGCCTGGAGTAAGGGGCAGGGTACTGAAGCTTTCTTT.

This chain links TRBV4-3 with TRBJ1-1; D is uncertain. Deletions cut 3 bases from V and 1 base from J, with 12 bases between. CDR3 length equals 15 residues. In germline, CDR1 is LGHNA, CDR2 YSLEER. CDR3 sequence (DNA): TGCGCCAGCAGCCAGGACTCTTTTACGAACACTGAAGCTTTCTTT. This sequence encodes CASSQDSFTNTEAFF.

The rearrangement joins TRBV20-1 to TRBJ2-3, with TRBD1 identical over 9 bases. The CDR3 consists of 11 residues. The germline gives CDR1 DFQATT, CDR2 SNEGSKA (reference sequence). The CDR3 reads CSGQGPDTQYF. In nucleotides, the CDR3 is TGCAGCGGACAGGGGCCAGATACGCAGTATTTT.

This chain uses TRBV5-6 with TRBJ2-2, with 8 bases lining up with TRBD1. Looked up from germline, CDR1 is SGHDT and CDR2 is YYEEEE. Trimming removed 1 base from V and 0 bases from J; junction bases left unmatched: 5. The CDR3 sequence is 17 residues long. CDR3 residues: CASSLWTGFANTGELFF. The CDR3 DNA reads as TGTGCCAGCAGCTTGTGGACAGGGTTCGCGAACACCGGGGAGCTGTTTTTT.

J is TRBJ1-3 and V is TRBV11-2, with no clear D. The germline V and J ends were trimmed by 3 bases and 4 bases, with 4 bases remaining between them. The CDR3 runs 12 residues. CDR1 and CDR2 (germline): SGHAT, FQNNGV. CDR3 sequence (DNA): TGTGCCAGCAGCTTCCCAGGAAACACCATATATTTT. Residues: CASSFPGNTIYF.

The V and J genes are TRBV5-1 and TRBJ1-4; unclear D gene. This CDR3 region has 14 residues. Germline loops: CDR1 SGHRS, CDR2 YFSETQ. Trimming took 0 bases from V and 5 from J, leaving 8 bases between them. The CDR3 coding sequence is TGCGCCAGCAGCTTGGGGGCGCTGAATGAAAAACTGTTTTTT. It translates to CASSLGALNEKLFF.

The chain recombines TRBV2 with TRBJ2-1; TRBD1 matches 8 bases. Losses at the gene ends were 8 bases for V and 7 bases for J; bases not matched to a gene: 4. The CDR3 consists of 12 residues. The germline gives CDR1 SNHLY, CDR2 FYNNEI. The CDR3 here is CASDNRGNEQFF. CDR3 sequence (DNA): TGTGCCAGCGACAACAGGGGGAATGAGCAGTTCTTC.

CDR3 bases: TGTGCCAGCACCACAGGGCGTTATGGCTACACCTTC. Translating it yields CASTTGRYGYTF. The chain has TRBV21-1 and TRBJ1-2; TRBD1 is the table's D call and was not checked against the DNA. TRBV21-1 corresponds to a pseudogene. The CDR3 runs 12 residues.

J is TRBJ2-3 and V is TRBV5-6; 7 nucleotides match TRBD1. After removal of 3 bases from V and 0 bases from J, the junction contained 4 bases not matched to a gene. Germline loops: CDR1 SGHDT, CDR2 YYEEEE. This CDR3 has 15 residues. The CDR3 DNA follows: TGTGCCAGCAGCTCCACAGGGGACAGCACAGATACGCAGTATTTT. It encodes CASSSTGDSTDTQYF. The full variable domain, with the rest looked up from reference TRBV5-6 and TRBJ2-3, is DAGVTQSPTHLIKTRGQQVTLRCSPKSGHDTVSWYQQALGQGPQFIFQYYEEEERQRGNFPDRFSGHQFPNYSSELNVNALLLGDSALYLCASSSTGDSTDTQYFGPGTRLTVL.

The chain has TRBV7-2 and TRBJ2-1; the match to TRBD2 covers 8 bases. Germline CDR1 and CDR2: SGHTA and FQGNSA. The CDR3 has 14 residues. Trimming at V came to 2 bases and at J to 3 bases, leaving 0 bases not matched to a gene. The CDR3 DNA reads as TGTGCCAGCAGCTTAACTAGCGGCTACAATGAGCAGTTCTTC. Encoded protein: CASSLTSGYNEQFF.

This chain connects TRBV28 to TRBJ2-1; a possible D gene is TRBD2 (5 bases). The V end lost 6 bases, the J end lost 5 bases, and 14 bases lay between the germline ends. The CDR3 is made up of 14 amino acids. Germline lookup yields CDR1 MDHEN and CDR2 SYDVKM. The CDR3 is CASRAPGSDNEQFF. CDR3 in DNA: TGTGCCAGCAGGGCCCCGGGGTCCGACAATGAGCAGTTCTTC.

The chain has TRBV25-1 and TRBJ2-1; tentative D call: TRBD2 (5 bases). This CDR3 is built from 15 residues. V was trimmed by 3 bases and J by 0 bases, leaving 9 bases between them. CDR1 and CDR2 (germline): MGHDK, SYGVNS. CDR3 DNA sequence: TGTGCCAGCAGTGAGGTCGGGAACTCCTACAATGAGCAGTTCTTC. Its translation: CASSEVGNSYNEQFF.

The chain links TRBV5-1 to TRBJ1-1, with D unclear. Trimming left V 0 bases short and J 4 bases short, with 7 bases between. The CDR3 totals 13 residues. Germline CDR1 SGHRS, CDR2 YFSETQ. The chain's CDR3 is CASSLGRGTEAFF. The CDR3 DNA is TGCGCCAGCAGCTTGGGACGGGGCACTGAAGCTTTCTTT.

The chain is built from TRBV19 and TRBJ2-3; TRBD1 aligns across 9 bases. The germline V gene has CDR1 LNHDA and CDR2 SQIVND (reference sequence). V shed 6 bases and J 4 bases; nucleotides not matched to a gene: 11. The CDR3 covers 16 residues. CDR3 sequence: CASRGTGLVKPDTQYF. CDR3 nucleotide sequence: TGTGCCAGTAGAGGGACAGGGCTAGTTAAACCAGATACGCAGTATTTT.

The chain joins TRBV30 to TRBJ1-4, with D maybe TRBD1 (5 bases). Trimming took 3 bases from V and 5 from J, leaving 22 bases between them. The CDR3 runs to 17 residues. Looked up from germline, CDR1 is GTSNPN and CDR2 is SVGIG (reference sequence). CDR3 protein: CAWSPIGARANNEKLFF. CDR3 sequence (DNA): TGTGCCTGGAGCCCGATAGGGGCCCGGGCTAACAATGAAAAACTGTTTTTT.

The V gene is TRBV4-1, the J gene TRBJ1-1, with 7 bases matching TRBD1. V shed 4 bases and J 1 base; nucleotides not matched to a gene: 9. This CDR3 contains 16 residues. Per germline, CDR1 MGHRA and CDR2 YSYEKL. The CDR3 spells CASSRREGATNTEAFF. For the CDR3, the DNA is TGCGCCAGCAGCCGGCGGGAGGGGGCGACGAACACTGAAGCTTTCTTT.

The chain is built from TRBV27 and TRBJ1-5, with 8 positions matching TRBD1. CDR1 and CDR2 from the germline V gene are MNHEY and SMNVEV (reference sequence). The length of the CDR3 is 13 residues. V shed 10 bases, J shed 2 bases, and the junction held 4 bases outside the gene matches. CDR3 loop: CATKDRGNQPQHF. CDR3 bases: TGTGCCACTAAGGACAGGGGCAATCAGCCCCAGCATTTT.

The rearrangement uses TRBV5-4 and TRBJ2-1, with TRBD2 matching 9 bases. CDR1 is SGHNT and CDR2 is YYREEE in the germline V gene (reference sequence). This CDR3 has 16 amino acids. The ends lost 0 bases at V and 5 bases at J; junction bases unmatched: 6. CDR3 nucleotides: TGTGCCAGCAGCTTGGGCAGCGGGAGGAGCGACAATGAGCAGTTCTTC. Its translation: CASSLGSGRSDNEQFF.

The chain uses TRBV5-1 and TRBJ1-1; perhaps TRBD1 as D (5 bases). Per the germline V gene, CDR1 is SGHRS and CDR2 is YFSETQ. The germline V and J ends were trimmed by 2 bases and 3 bases, with 11 bases remaining between them. The CDR3 consists of 14 residues. For the CDR3, the DNA is TGCGCCAGCAGCTTAGGACCGGGGGACACTGAAGCTTTCTTT. Translated, it gives CASSLGPGDTEAFF.

The chain carries TRBV28 and TRBJ2-7; TRBD1 aligns across 9 bases. The CDR3 is made up of 15 amino acids. The V gene's germline CDR1 is MDHEN and CDR2 SYDVKM. The junction had 8 bases not matched to a gene; V was cut back by 5 bases and J by 3 bases. The CDR3 DNA follows: TGTGCCAGCAGTGTTGGGACAGGGTACGACTACGAGCAGTACTTC. It yields the protein CASSVGTGYDYEQYF.